The T cell receptor beta chain under discussion was sequenced for a study of neurological immune-mediated disorders. Findings and caveats of the study: None of the CDR3 amino acid sequences of expanded clones were shared across subjects, and this suggested private repertoires in all groups.

Time point reported: longitudinal time-point 3. Unsorted libraries were derived from 2 million PBMCs stored at -80 C. TCRdb used MiXCR to reprocess the 5' RACE reads, holding one entry per CDR3 protein. The table lists fewer than 50,000 distinct CDR3 sequences, roughly 13% of them singletons, with roughly 10% in the top ten. CDR3 length equals 14 residues. V lost 5 bases and J 13 bases, leaving 24 bases between the germline ends. The V gene's germline CDR1 is SGHTA and CDR2 FQGNSA. Sample share makes this clonotype medium-sized. The antigen is unknown. This clonotype originated in a male donor with HTLV-1-associated myelopathy (HAM/TSP). The chain employs TRBV7-2 and TRBJ2-7, with D possibly TRBD2 on 6 matching bases. The specimen was PBMCs. In nucleotides, the CDR3 is TGTGCCAGCAGCCTCGCGGGGCAGACGAAGGGCACTTACTTC. Amino acid sequence: CASSLAGQTKGTYF.